Sequencing of this T cell receptor (beta chain) was carried out in a study of T cells in Graves' hyperthyroidism and ophthalmopathy. Study in general: Peripheral blood specimens were obtained at initial diagnosis, prior to any treatment.

This CDR3 has 9 residues. The V and J ends lost 6 bases and 6 bases respectively, with 0 bases between them. The V gene's germline CDR1 is SNHLY and CDR2 FYNNEI. TCR beta CDR3 region amplification was performed from RNA transcripts. Primed by the HTBI set, a first-round RT-PCR was run on the TCR CDR3. One entry per CDR3 protein results from TCRdb running MiXCR on the multiplex PCR reads. This table holds about 500,000 distinct CDR3 sequences, roughly a sixth found once. Many counts were recorded for this clonotype. Its specificity is unknown. Points from the study as a whole: Separation of ophthalmopathy from stable hyperthyroidism was achieved by a 13 V-J model. Researchers found most expanded thyroid clonotypes above 0.001 in blood as well.

The chain carries TRBV2 and TRBJ2-1, with unresolved D. The clonotype was recovered from a woman aged 18 to 35 with Graves' hyperthyroidism. The sample consisted of blood. The CDR3 nucleotides are TGTGCCAGCAGCAATGAGCAGTTCTTC. Translating it yields CASSNEQFF.